The clone carrying this T cell receptor (beta chain) was counted only a few times. According to the study, TCR beta libraries were built with iRepertoire HTBI primers and CDR3-region Arm-PCR. TCRdb processed the multiplex PCR reads anew with MiXCR; each CDR3 protein has one entry. The sample yields roughly 400,000 distinct CDR3 sequences, roughly a fifth seen once. The sample comes from a study of regulatory T cells in long-lasting Graves disease. The time point denotes: persistent/refractory GD, antithyroid drugs over 5 years with positive TRAb. PBMC-extracted RNA yielded the TCR library. Germline V lookup: CDR1 GTSNPN, CDR2 SVGIG (reference sequence). This CDR3 comprises 12 residues. Trimming cost V 4 bases and J 4 bases, with 10 bases left between them.

The receptor's source is a female donor with Graves disease. This specimen consisted of peripheral blood mononuclear cells (PBMCs), obtained when the disease was refractory, from a patient treated with antithyroid drugs. The chain joins TRBV30 to TRBJ1-1; D unresolved. In DNA form, the CDR3 reads TGTGCCTGGATGGGGAGGTCCACTGAAGCTTTCTTT. It encodes CAWMGRSTEAFF.